This TCR beta chain stems from a study of blood T cell repertoires in COVID-19. One Seattle source followed patients from active infection through their disease course. Germline trimming cut 11 bases from V and 6 bases from J; bases unmatched to any gene: 11. This CDR3 has 13 amino acids. Germline V gene sequence: CDR1 MNHNY, CDR2 SVGAGI (reference sequence). Study processing details: Cell counts per sample came from amplifying reference gene primers. Only in-frame clones appear in the TCRdb table, and some are missing; sequencing was by immunoSEQ multiplex PCR. D and trimming were read from the DNA, whereas the V and J calls and clone size are those reported in that table. The sample yields under 300,000 clones, 65% to 90% seen once.

Sample: peripheral blood. The rearrangement uses TRBV6-6 and TRBJ2-7, with 9 bases that match TRBD1. The source of this sequence is a woman between 65 and 79 years old with COVID-19, enrolled during active disease. The DNA for the CDR3 is TGTGCCGTACGGGGGACAGGGTACTTCGAGCAGTACTTC. It specifies CAVRGTGYFEQYF.